This TCR beta chain was obtained from a study of cytomegalovirus exposure and HLA in healthy donors. General study points: Some highly shared sequence variants likely arose as a pipeline artifact. Presence/absence analyses supposed approximately even sequencing depth among donors. Later on, analysis showed that most CMV-associated TCR beta chains appeared to be HLA-restricted.

The PCR had 60 Vbeta and 13 Jbeta primers. As processed by the authors: An analysis performed later counted 73 million or so unique TCR beta chains (roughly 11 million of them shared). TCRdb's table, derived via immunoSEQ multiplex PCR, lists solely in-frame clones and lacks some. V and J calls and clone size follow that table, whereas D and trimming were derived from the DNA. The sample holds roughly 150,000 clones, about 72% seen once. The CDR3 totals 14 residues. The germline CDR1 and CDR2 sequences are MNHNY and SVGAGI (reference sequence). After removal of 4 bases from V and 5 bases from J, the junction contained 4 bases not matched to a gene. This clone was recorded once. Its antigen is currently unknown.

This receptor was obtained from a male donor in good health and CMV-seronegative. The sequencing sample was made of PBMCs. The rearrangement uses TRBV6-6 and TRBJ2-2; 7 nucleotides align to TRBD1. The CDR3 sequence: CASSSHRGTGELFF. CDR3 nucleotides: TGTGCCAGCAGTTCACACAGGGGAACCGGGGAGCTGTTTTTT.